One and the same sample provided the 31 T cell receptor beta chains below, sequenced in a study of cytomegalovirus exposure and HLA in healthy donors. Researchers ran the PCR with 60 Vbeta and 13 Jbeta primers. Some clones are missing from TCRdb's copy, which holds only in-frame ones; the method was immunoSEQ multiplex PCR. This sample's table reports 200,000 or so clones. Source material: PBMCs. The receptors were gathered from a boy aged 5-17 years in good health and CMV-seronegative.

The chain couples TRBV6-4 to TRBJ1-1; D not resolved. The CDR3 has 14 amino acids. The germline CDR1 and CDR2 sequences are MRHNA and SNTAGT. Trimming left V 6 bases short and J 5 bases short, with 16 bases between. CDR3 DNA sequence: TGTGCCAGCAGGCTTTCCTACGCGGCAACTGAAGCTTTCTTT. It encodes CASRLSYAATEAFF.

This chain uses TRBV7-3 with TRBJ2-1, with D tentatively TRBD2 (5 bases). CDR1 SGHTA and CDR2 FQGTGA come from the germline V gene. The CDR3 runs 14 residues. Trimming cost V 8 bases and J 0 bases, with 11 bases left between them. In DNA, the CDR3 is TGTGCCAGCGCCCCCGCGGGCTCCTACAATGAGCAGTTCTTC. Residues: CASAPAGSYNEQFF.

This chain uses TRBV6-1 with TRBJ2-3; 14 positions agree with TRBD2. The CDR3 totals 15 residues. Trimming removed 5 bases from V and 6 bases from J; junction bases left unmatched: 4. CDR1 and CDR2 from the germline V gene are MNHNS and SASEGT. In nucleotides, the CDR3 is TGTGCCAGCAGTAGGACTAGCGGGGGGCGGGATACGCAGTATTTT. It encodes CASSRTSGGRDTQYF.

The V gene is TRBV7-2, the J gene TRBJ1-4, with D perhaps TRBD1 (6 bases). Germline values: CDR1 SGHTA, CDR2 FQGNSA. CDR3 length equals 16 residues. V was shortened by 5 bases and J by 1 base, with 14 bases between the two germline ends. The CDR3: CASSPRGGGTNEKLFF. The CDR3 DNA reads as TGTGCCAGCAGCCCCAGGGGTGGGGGAACTAATGAAAAACTGTTTTTT. The complete variable domain, with remaining parts taken from reference TRBV7-2 and TRBJ1-4, reads GAGVSQSPSNKVTEKGKDVELRCDPISGHTALYWYRQSLGQGLEFLIYFQGNSAPDKSGLPSDRFSAERTGGSVSTLTIQRTQQEDSAVYLCASSPRGGGTNEKLFFGSGTQLSVL.

This chain links TRBV11-2 with TRBJ1-2; D might be TRBD1 (5 bases). This CDR3 spans 16 amino acids. The germline gives CDR1 SGHAT, CDR2 FQNNGV. Trimming pared 3 bases from V and 8 bases from J, leaving 22 bases between. Written as DNA, the CDR3 is TGTGCCAGCAGCTTTTCCCCGGGACGCCCGGGAGGGGGCTACACCTTC. As protein: CASSFSPGRPGGGYTF.

CDR3 coding DNA: TGTGCCAGCAGCTTGGCGGGGGGCTCGGGGAATTCACCCCTCCACTTT. It encodes CASSLAGGSGNSPLHF. The J gene is TRBJ1-6, the V gene TRBV7-9; weak D call: TRBD1 (6 bases). The V and J ends lost 3 bases and 7 bases respectively, with 16 bases between them. The germline CDR1 and CDR2 sequences are SEHNR and FQNEAQ (reference sequence). There are 16 residues in the CDR3.

This chain connects TRBV4-1 to TRBJ1-6; no definite D call. Trimming pared 3 bases from V and 4 bases from J, leaving 10 bases between. The CDR3 consists of 15 residues. Germline V gene lookup returns CDR1 MGHRA and CDR2 YSYEKL. The CDR3 loop reads CASSHRPWYNSPLHF. The CDR3 nucleotides read TGCGCCAGCAGCCACAGGCCGTGGTATAATTCACCCCTCCACTTT.

The rearrangement uses TRBV7-9 and TRBJ1-1, with a possible D match to TRBD1 (5 bases). The V gene's germline CDR1 is SEHNR and CDR2 FQNEAQ (reference sequence). V lost 5 bases and J lost 0, with 22 bases in between. The CDR3 runs to 18 residues. The CDR3 DNA is TGTGCCAGCAGCCACCGGAGCCTGAAACTGACAGTGAACACTGAAGCTTTCTTT. It is translated as CASSHRSLKLTVNTEAFF.

The chain uses TRBV5-1 and TRBJ1-2; 9 nucleotides match TRBD1. Germline loops: CDR1 SGHRS, CDR2 YFSETQ. The CDR3 is 15 amino acids. The trim removed 2 bases at V and 5 bases at J, leaving 7 bases unmatched. The DNA for the CDR3 is TGCGCCAGCAGCTTCCGGGACAGGGTTTTATATGGCTACACCTTC. Translation gives CASSFRDRVLYGYTF.

The chain employs TRBV5-4 and TRBJ1-4, with no clear D. Deletions cut 5 bases from V and 0 bases from J, with 11 bases between. The CDR3 length is 15 residues. The germline V gene has CDR1 SGHNT and CDR2 YYREEE (reference sequence). This chain's CDR3 is CASSPDGATNEKLFF. In DNA form, the CDR3 reads TGTGCCAGCAGTCCCGACGGGGCAACTAATGAAAAACTGTTTTTT.

V gene TRBV5-1 combines with J gene TRBJ1-2, with 10 bases that match TRBD1. The CDR3 consists of 18 residues. Germline CDR1 is SGHRS and CDR2 is YFSETQ. V dropped 4 bases and J dropped 4; count of bases not matched to a gene: 16. The CDR3 region is CASSRGVPGQGRPYGYTF. The CDR3 DNA sequence: TGCGCCAGCAGCAGGGGAGTCCCGGGACAGGGGAGACCCTATGGCTACACCTTC.

The CDR3 region has the DNA TGTGCCAGCAGCCCGTTGGGGGGGCCAAGCTCCTATAATTCACCCCTCCACTTT. Translation gives CASSPLGGPSSYNSPLHF. The V call is TRBV7-2, the J call TRBJ1-6; D is perhaps TRBD1 (6 bases). Trimming stripped 5 bases from V and 0 bases from J, with 17 bases between. The CDR3 has 18 residues. Germline V lookup: CDR1 SGHTA, CDR2 FQGNSA.

The chain joins TRBV7-2 to TRBJ2-3; 7 positions agree with TRBD2. The germline gives CDR1 SGHTA, CDR2 FQGNSA. This CDR3 contains 16 residues. V lost 4 bases and J lost 8; bases outside the gene matches: 15. The DNA of the CDR3 is TGTGCCAGCAGCTATTTCGGGGGGACCATACTTGGTACGCAGTATTTT. Its translation: CASSYFGGTILGTQYF.

The rearrangement links TRBV2 to TRBJ2-7, with a possible D match to TRBD2 (6 bases). The CDR3 length is 13 residues. Trimming cost V 6 bases and J 7 bases, with 16 bases left between them. Germline CDR1 reads SNHLY; CDR2 reads FYNNEI. The CDR3 is CASRGTSPGEQYF. CDR3 nucleotides: TGTGCCAGCAGGGGGACTTCGCCGGGGGAGCAGTACTTC.

J is TRBJ1-1 and V is TRBV9; maybe TRBD1 (5 bases). The V gene lost 1 base and the J gene lost 1 base, with 11 bases spanning the gap. The CDR3 totals 15 residues. Looked up from germline, CDR1 is SGDLS and CDR2 is YYNGEE. This CDR3 reads CASSVMGPENTEAFF. For the CDR3, the DNA is TGTGCCAGCAGCGTAATGGGGCCTGAGAACACTGAAGCTTTCTTT.

The J gene is TRBJ2-3, the V gene TRBV11-3; D possibly corresponds to TRBD2 (6 bases). CDR1 is SGHNT and CDR2 is YENEEA in the germline V gene. The CDR3 has 14 residues. V was pared by 5 bases and J by 4 bases, with 13 bases between. The CDR3 region has the DNA TGTGCCAGCAGCAATACCGGGAGCCCAGATACGCAGTATTTT. It is translated as CASSNTGSPDTQYF.

This chain uses TRBV29-1 with TRBJ2-3; the D is unclear. Germline loops: CDR1 SQVTM, CDR2 ANQGSEA. The V end was cut by 7 bases, the J end by 2 bases, with 4 bases between. The CDR3 spans 10 residues. This chain's CDR3 is CSGYTDTQYF. The CDR3 DNA follows: TGCAGCGGCTACACAGATACGCAGTATTTT.

This chain's CDR3 is CASSPSGYEQYF. Here the CDR3 DNA reads TGTGCCAGCAGTCCATCCGGGTACGAGCAGTACTTC. The chain carries TRBV28 and TRBJ2-7; unclear D gene. The V gene's germline CDR1 is MDHEN and CDR2 SYDVKM. V lost 5 bases and J 4 bases, leaving 9 bases between the germline ends. The CDR3 has 12 residues.

The chain is built from TRBV7-6 and TRBJ1-6, with D hard to call. The germline V gene has CDR1 SGHVS and CDR2 FNYEAQ. The germline V and J ends were trimmed by 4 bases and 7 bases, with 8 bases remaining between them. CDR3 length: 13 amino acids. This chain's CDR3 is CASSSLANSPLHF. The DNA for the CDR3 is TGTGCCAGCAGCTCTCTAGCCAATTCACCCCTCCACTTT.

The gene calls are TRBV27 and TRBJ2-7, with D tentatively TRBD2 (6 bases). Per germline, CDR1 MNHEY and CDR2 SMNVEV (reference sequence). This CDR3 spans 13 amino acids. The V end was cut by 5 bases, the J end by 6 bases, with 14 bases between. The CDR3 nucleotides are TGTGCCAGCAGTCTGGGGATCGGGGGCGAGCAGTACTTC. Translating gives CASSLGIGGEQYF.

V is TRBV11-2 and J is TRBJ1-5; 7 bases align to TRBD1. Germline-derived CDR1 and CDR2 are SGHAT and FQNNGV. The CDR3 runs to 14 residues. V was clipped by 6 bases and J by 3 bases; unmatched bases: 5. CDR3 DNA: TGTGCCAGCAGTATGGGACAGACCAATCAGCCCCAGCATTTT. Translating it yields CASSMGQTNQPQHF.

V gene TRBV5-8 combines with J gene TRBJ2-7; 7 positions agree with TRBD1. Trimming removed 1 base from V and 2 bases from J; junction bases left unmatched: 12. The CDR3 loop spans 17 amino acids. The germline V gene has CDR1 SGHTS and CDR2 YDEGEE. The CDR3 region is CASSLLLFRDRPYEQYF. As DNA, the CDR3 is TGTGCCAGCAGCTTGCTCCTATTCCGGGACAGACCCTACGAGCAGTACTTC. The variable domain in full, completed from reference TRBV5-8 and TRBJ2-7, reads EAGVTQSPTHLIKTRGQQATLRCSPISGHTSVYWYQQALGLGLQFLLWYDEGEERNRGNFPPRFSGRQFPNYSSELNVNALELEDSALYLCASSLLLFRDRPYEQYFGPGTRLTVT.

V and J are TRBV29-1 and TRBJ2-1; D may be TRBD2 (7 bases). CDR1 SQVTM and CDR2 ANQGSEA come from the germline V gene. CDR3 length equals 16 residues. With 2 bases removed from V and 4 bases from J, the gap between germline ends came to 18 bases. CDR3 sequence (DNA): TGCAGCGTTGAAAGCCCCAGGGGAGGGGGTTACAATGAGCAGTTCTTC. It is translated as CSVESPRGGGYNEQFF.

This rearrangement joins TRBV15 to TRBJ1-2; possible D gene TRBD1, 6 bases. This CDR3 is built from 15 residues. V gave up 0 bases and J gave up 2 bases, with 10 bases separating them. Germline V gives CDR1 LNHNV, CDR2 YYDKDF (reference sequence). The CDR3 region is CATSREKGVNYGYTF. CDR3 nucleotide sequence: TGTGCCACCAGCAGAGAAAAGGGGGTAAACTATGGCTACACCTTC.

This rearrangement joins TRBV5-8 to TRBJ1-6; D call uncertain. Germline V gives CDR1 SGHTS, CDR2 YDEGEE. The CDR3 is 12 residues long. The V and J ends lost 2 bases and 9 bases respectively, with 6 bases between them. CDR3 DNA sequence: TGTGCCAGCAGCTTCGGGTTTTCACCCCTCCACTTT. Its translation is CASSFGFSPLHF.

The rearrangement links TRBV7-2 to TRBJ1-1; D unresolved. Germline V gene lookup returns CDR1 SGHTA and CDR2 FQGNSA. V lost 2 bases and J 5 bases, leaving 12 bases between the germline ends. The CDR3 covers 14 residues. The CDR3 nucleotides read TGTGCCAGCAGCTTACTGGCGGATTTAACTGAAGCTTTCTTT. Its protein product is CASSLLADLTEAFF.

This rearrangement joins TRBV28 to TRBJ2-3; 7 nucleotides agree with TRBD1. The ends lost 6 bases at V and 5 bases at J; junction bases unmatched: 11. This CDR3 is 15 amino acids long. Per germline, CDR1 MDHEN and CDR2 SYDVKM. CDR3 coding DNA: TGTGCCAGCAGGGGGACGGGACAGATCGTAGATACGCAGTATTTT. Amino acids: CASRGTGQIVDTQYF.

The rearrangement links TRBV5-1 to TRBJ2-3, with 10 bases that match TRBD2. The CDR3 has 16 amino acids. Germline V gene sequence: CDR1 SGHRS, CDR2 YFSETQ. J gave up 2 bases and V 1 base, and 4 bases lay outside the gene matches. The CDR3: CASSLLAGANTDTQYF. The CDR3 DNA reads TGCGCCAGCAGCTTGCTAGCGGGGGCTAACACAGATACGCAGTATTTT.

V is TRBV11-3 and J is TRBJ1-1; D remains ambiguous. This CDR3 is 13 amino acids long. Deletions cut 5 bases from V and 3 bases from J, with 10 bases between. Per the germline V gene, CDR1 is SGHNT and CDR2 is YENEEA. The CDR3 DNA reads TGTGCCAGCAGCGTGTTTCTCCACACTGAAGCTTTCTTT. Translated: CASSVFLHTEAFF.

The chain is built from TRBV6-1 and TRBJ2-7, with D perhaps matching TRBD1 (5 bases). The CDR3 is made up of 14 amino acids. Trimming cost V 8 bases and J 4 bases, with 18 bases left between them. Germline V gene lookup returns CDR1 MNHNS and CDR2 SASEGT. CDR3 in DNA: TGTGCCAGCGGGCAGGGCTTTTTTGGTTACGAGCAGTACTTC. The encoded protein is CASGQGFFGYEQYF.

The chain has TRBV19 and TRBJ2-1; 9 bases match TRBD2. The V segment lost 2 bases and the J segment 9 bases; nucleotides outside the gene matches: 8. This CDR3 has 15 residues. Germline-derived CDR1 and CDR2 are LNHDA and SQIVND (reference sequence). The CDR3 loop reads CASSIYGGGAAEQFF. Here the CDR3 DNA reads TGTGCCAGTAGTATATATGGCGGGGGGGCGGCTGAGCAGTTCTTC.